The text below deals with one TCR beta chain. This entry belongs to a study of blood T cell repertoires in COVID-19. Trimming removed 3 bases at V and 6 bases at J, with 9 bases between. Germline V CDR1 and CDR2: MNHNS, SASEGT. There are 13 residues in the CDR3. Produced via immunoSEQ multiplex PCR; TCRdb's table is partial and in-frame only. The sample includes fewer than 250,000 clones, 84% of them seen just once. Researchers sorted participants into cohorts using their self-reported clinical history. Donors in Cohort 3 counted as recovered after two negative PCRs, clearance, or symptom resolution. The sample taken for sequencing was PBMCs or T cells enriched from blood (not recorded which). V is TRBV6-1 and J is TRBJ1-5, with D perhaps matching TRBD1 (6 bases). The source of this sequence is a woman aged 30 to 39 who had recovered from COVID-19. CDR3 nucleotide sequence: TGTGCCAGCAGTGAGCAGGGGAGTCAGCCCCAGCATTTT. Translated: CASSEQGSQPQHF.